The clone carrying this T cell receptor (beta chain) was found a few times. TCRdb's copy holds only in-frame clones and misses some; the assay was immunoSEQ multiplex PCR. Of under 150,000 clones listed, roughly nine tenths are singletons. These data originate in a study of blood T cell repertoires in COVID-19. This CDR3 region has 14 residues. V lost 0 bases and J 8 bases, leaving 11 bases between the germline ends. The V gene's germline CDR1 is SGHRS and CDR2 YFSETQ. The TCR sequence derives from a man in his 60s with COVID-19, enrolled during active disease. The chain combines TRBV5-1 with TRBJ1-4, with D tentatively TRBD1 (6 bases). Sequenced: peripheral blood. Here the CDR3 reads CASSLGGGDEKLFF. As DNA, the CDR3 is TGCGCCAGCAGCTTGGGAGGGGGAGACGAAAAACTGTTTTTT.